The 3 T cell receptor beta chains reported below all come from one sample, sequenced in a study of beta chain features in type 1 diabetes. The entirety of the isolated RNA underwent reverse transcription, so expressed TCRB transcripts were sequenced. The repertoire was sequenced with immunoSEQ multiplex PCR; TCRdb's copy has only in-frame clones and lacks some. The sample shows fewer than 550,000 clones, 10% to 12% of them seen only once. Sequencing input: naive CD4+ T cells from blood. The receptor set was obtained from a woman aged 18-29 years in good health.

The chain joins TRBV7-2 to TRBJ2-5, with D unclear. The CDR3 runs to 15 residues. The germline V and J ends were trimmed by 2 bases and 1 base, with 11 bases remaining between them. Germline values: CDR1 SGHTA, CDR2 FQGNSA. In DNA, the CDR3 is TGTGCCAGCAGCTTACGGTGGCAGGTCCAAGAGACCCAGTACTTC. It translates to CASSLRWQVQETQYF.

The chain is built from TRBV10-3 and TRBJ2-1, with TRBD1 as a possible D gene (6 bases). Germline V gene sequence: CDR1 ENHRY, CDR2 SYGVKD. CDR3 size: 14 residues. The V end was cut by 6 bases, the J end by 2 bases, with 11 bases between. CDR3 bases: TGTGCCATCAGGAAAGACAGGACCTACAATGAGCAGTTCTTC. Its translation: CAIRKDRTYNEQFF.

This chain links TRBV23-1 with TRBJ2-5, with D unclear. TRBV23-1 is an ORF, with its function uncertain. The CDR3 contains 15 residues. V lost 2 bases to trimming and J lost 1 base, with 11 bases between them. This chain's CDR3 is CASSQGVGVQETQYF. In DNA, the CDR3 is TGCGCCAGCAGTCAAGGGGTTGGGGTCCAAGAGACCCAGTACTTC.